The present TCR beta chain was sequenced within a study of blood T cells in healthy people across ages. About the research overall: In model experiments, template switching was able to capture about one barcoded beta molecule for every two T cells that were present.

The second PCR ran about 6 to 12 cycles with a sample-barcoded 5' primer and J-beta primers. TCRdb reprocessed the 5' RACE reads with MiXCR, giving one entry per CDR3 protein. The table lists over 1,500,000 distinct CDR3 sequences, 40% to 55% of them singletons. CDR1 MDHEN and CDR2 SYDVKM come from the germline V gene. The CDR3 is made up of 18 amino acids. V was shortened by 8 bases and J by 1 base, with 23 bases between the two germline ends. Turning to this clonotype: Its antigen remains unknown.

The study's findings and limits: Relative to aged donors, long-lived donors carried more naive CD4+ cells and displayed higher diversity. TCR beta diversity was tightly associated with the proportion of naive T cells. Changes seen in expanded clonotypes were possibly confounded by donor CMV status left unknown.

The chain recombines TRBV28 with TRBJ2-2; D may be TRBD1 (6 bases). Material for sequencing was blood. The TCR sequence derives from a woman in her thirties or forties in good health. DNA for the CDR3: TGTGCCAGCGTATTATCCCCAGGGGCAGGGAGGAACACCGGGGAGCTGTTTTTT. It specifies CASVLSPGAGRNTGELFF.